Listed here is a single T cell receptor beta chain. With V trimmed by 3 bases and J by 2 bases, 2 bases remained unmatched. This CDR3 contains 14 residues. Germline V CDR1 and CDR2: SEHNR, FQNEAQ (reference sequence). The entry originates in a study of control samples from healthy donors and cancer patients. The assay was immunoSEQ multiplex PCR, and TCRdb's table has in-frame clones only and misses some. The profile shows roughly 98,000 clones, 90% to 95% of them singletons. The source material was blood. This receptor was taken from a man aged 18-30 years in good health. This chain joins TRBV7-9 and TRBJ1-2, with 8 positions matching TRBD1. CDR3 sequence: CASSLQGANYGYTF. The DNA of the CDR3 is TGTGCCAGCAGCTTGCAGGGGGCGAACTATGGCTACACCTTC.